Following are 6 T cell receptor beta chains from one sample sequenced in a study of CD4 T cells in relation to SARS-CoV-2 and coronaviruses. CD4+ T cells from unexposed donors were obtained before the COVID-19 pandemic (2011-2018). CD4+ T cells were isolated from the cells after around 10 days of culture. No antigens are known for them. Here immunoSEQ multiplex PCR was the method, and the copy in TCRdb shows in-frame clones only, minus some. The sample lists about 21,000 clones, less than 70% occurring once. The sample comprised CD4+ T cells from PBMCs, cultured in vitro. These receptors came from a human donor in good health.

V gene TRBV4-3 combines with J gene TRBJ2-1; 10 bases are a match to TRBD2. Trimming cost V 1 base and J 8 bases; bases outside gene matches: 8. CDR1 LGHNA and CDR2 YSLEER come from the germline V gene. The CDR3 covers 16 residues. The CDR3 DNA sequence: TGCGCCAGCAGCCAAGTATGGGGACTAGCGCTCGATGAGCAGTTCTTC. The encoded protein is CASSQVWGLALDEQFF.

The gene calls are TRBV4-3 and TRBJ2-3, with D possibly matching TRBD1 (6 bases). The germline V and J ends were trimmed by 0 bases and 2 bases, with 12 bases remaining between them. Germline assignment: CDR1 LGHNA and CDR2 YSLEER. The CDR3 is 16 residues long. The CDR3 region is CASSQDASGVTDTQYF. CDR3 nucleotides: TGCGCCAGCAGCCAAGACGCCTCAGGGGTCACAGATACGCAGTATTTT.

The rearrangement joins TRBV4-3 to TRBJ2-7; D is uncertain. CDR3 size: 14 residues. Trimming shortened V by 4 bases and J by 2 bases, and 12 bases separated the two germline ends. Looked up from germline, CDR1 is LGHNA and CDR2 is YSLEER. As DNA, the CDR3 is TGCGCCAGCAGCCTTTGGGCAGAAGCCTACGAGCAGTACTTC. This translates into CASSLWAEAYEQYF.

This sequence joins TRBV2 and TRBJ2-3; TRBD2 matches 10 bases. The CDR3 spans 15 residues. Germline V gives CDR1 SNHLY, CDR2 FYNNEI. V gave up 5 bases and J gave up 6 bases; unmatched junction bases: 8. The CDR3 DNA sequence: TGTGCCAGCAGTCCTAGCGGGAGACAGTCCGATACGCAGTATTTT. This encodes CASSPSGRQSDTQYF.

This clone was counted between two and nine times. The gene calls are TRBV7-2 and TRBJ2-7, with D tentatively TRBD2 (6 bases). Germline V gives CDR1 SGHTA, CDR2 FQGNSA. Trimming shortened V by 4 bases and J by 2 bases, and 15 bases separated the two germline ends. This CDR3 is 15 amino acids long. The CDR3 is CASSSGDGGAYEQYF. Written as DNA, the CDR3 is TGTGCCAGCAGCTCGGGGGACGGAGGGGCCTACGAGCAGTACTTC.

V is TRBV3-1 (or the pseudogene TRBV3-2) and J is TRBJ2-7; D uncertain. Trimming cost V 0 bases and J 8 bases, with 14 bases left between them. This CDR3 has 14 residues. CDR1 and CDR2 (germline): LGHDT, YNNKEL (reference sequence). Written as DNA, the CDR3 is TGTGCCAGCAGCCAAGAGTTTAGGCGGATCCAGCAGTACTTC. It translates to CASSQEFRRIQQYF.